The 24 T cell receptor beta chains given below trace back to one sample, sequenced in a study of early T cells in non-severe SARS-CoV-2 infection. TCRdb used MiXCR to reprocess the 5' RACE reads, holding one entry per CDR3 protein. The sample has around 63,000 distinct CDR3 sequences, approximately 6% seen once; the top ten hold about 3.6%. This material consisted of whole blood, taken at baseline. The receptors were gathered from an adult who was a healthcare worker with PCR-confirmed SARS-CoV-2 infection or an uninfected control (not recorded which).

The V gene is TRBV7-9, the J gene TRBJ2-7; a possible D gene is TRBD2 (5 bases). Germline CDR1 SEHNR, CDR2 FQNEAQ (reference sequence). The CDR3 totals 14 residues. Trimming cost V 5 bases and J 6 bases, with 17 bases left between them. CDR3 nucleotides: TGTGCCAGCAGCCTAAGCATGGCGGCGGGCGAGCAGTACTTC. It encodes CASSLSMAAGEQYF.

This clonotype was seen only a few times. This rearrangement joins TRBV4-1 to TRBJ2-5; perhaps TRBD2 as D (6 bases). Germline V gene data show CDR1 as MGHRA and CDR2 as YSYEKL. There are 15 residues in the CDR3. V was cut by 2 bases and J by 4 bases, with 14 bases left in between. The CDR3 DNA sequence: TGCGCCAGCAGCCAATCTTCGGGAGTTTCAGAGACCCAGTACTTC. Its translation is CASSQSSGVSETQYF.

This clonotype has more than one count but fewer than ten. The chain couples TRBV6-1 to TRBJ1-1; D perhaps matches TRBD1 (6 bases). Germline-derived CDR1 and CDR2 are MNHNS and SASEGT. This CDR3 has 14 residues. Deletions cut 1 base from V and 2 bases from J, with 8 bases between. CDR3 bases: TGTGCCAGCAGTGAAGACAGGGTCAACACTGAAGCTTTCTTT. Translated, it gives CASSEDRVNTEAFF.

In this sample, this clonotype turned up many times. The chain uses TRBV10-3 and TRBJ1-1; D unresolved. The germline gives CDR1 ENHRY, CDR2 SYGVKD. Trimming removed 4 bases at V and 1 base at J, with 7 bases between. The CDR3 sequence is 13 residues long. CDR3: CAISGEGNTEAFF. CDR3 nucleotides: TGTGCCATCAGTGGGGAGGGGAACACTGAAGCTTTCTTT.

This clonotype was seen at least ten times. The rearrangement links TRBV10-3 to TRBJ2-7, with D possibly matching TRBD1 (5 bases). CDR1 and CDR2 from the germline V gene are ENHRY and SYGVKD. The CDR3 is 13 amino acids. V lost 6 bases and J lost 0, with 9 bases in between. CDR3 coding DNA: TGTGCCATCAGGGACACGAGCTCCTACGAGCAGTACTTC. It codes for CAIRDTSSYEQYF.

Here the CDR3 DNA reads TGCAGCGTTGATGATCCGGGGAACTATGGCTACACCTTC. Its translation is CSVDDPGNYGYTF. The genes are TRBV29-1 and TRBJ1-2; D unresolved. The CDR3 consists of 13 residues. V lost 3 bases and J lost 2, with 10 bases in between. Per the germline V gene, CDR1 is SQVTM and CDR2 is ANQGSEA.

This chain joins TRBV12-3 or TRBV12-4 and TRBJ1-5; D not certain. This CDR3 has 12 amino acids. V was cut by 6 bases and J by 7 bases, with 10 bases left in between. The CDR3 DNA reads as TGTGCCAGCAGGTTGGGTGGGCAGCCCCAGCATTTT. Its protein is CASRLGGQPQHF.

Turning to this clonotype: This sequence may be a read error, since a much larger clone differs from it by one base. The CDR3 region is CASSKLGLYNEQFF. CDR3 sequence (DNA): TGTGCCAGCAGTAAACTGGGGCTATACAATGAGCAGTTCTTC. V is TRBV25-1 and J is TRBJ2-1; a weak D match, TRBD1 (5 bases). Germline CDR1 MGHDK, CDR2 SYGVNS. The CDR3 is 14 residues long. Trimming pared 5 bases from V and 4 bases from J, leaving 12 bases between. The whole variable domain, remainder taken from reference TRBV25-1 and TRBJ2-1, is EADIYQTPRYLVIGTGKKITLECSQTMGHDKMYWYQQDPGMELHLIHYSYGVNSTEKGDLSSESTVSRIRTEHFPLTLESARPSHTSQYLCASSKLGLYNEQFFGPGTRLTVL.

The table lists this clonotype with many counts. CDR3 DNA sequence: TGTGCCAGCAGCTTAGGTAGAAGAGCGGCACAAGAGACCCAGTACTTC. This sequence encodes CASSLGRRAAQETQYF. V is TRBV11-3 and J is TRBJ2-5; D may be TRBD2 (5 bases). The germline gives CDR1 SGHNT, CDR2 YENEEA. The CDR3 loop spans 16 amino acids. The ends were cut back, 1 base at V and 2 bases at J, with 14 bases in the middle. Full variable domain (outside the CDR3, taken from reference TRBV11-3 and TRBJ2-5): EAGVVQSPRYKIIEKKQPVAFWCNPISGHNTLYWYLQNLGQGPELLIRYENEEAVDDSQLPKDRFSAERLKGVDSTLKIQPAELGDSAVYLCASSLGRRAAQETQYFGPGTRLLVL.

The J gene is TRBJ2-2, the V gene TRBV18; a weak D match, TRBD1 (6 bases). Between the trimmed V and J ends, which lost 2 bases and 4 bases, there was a span of 14 bases. CDR3 size: 16 residues. Germline V gene sequence: CDR1 KGHSH, CDR2 LQKENI. The CDR3 nucleotides are TGTGCCAGCTCACCAAGACTGGGGGCGAGCACCGGGGAGCTGTTTTTT. This encodes CASSPRLGASTGELFF.

There are many counts of this clonotype. The chain is built from TRBV20-1 and TRBJ2-5, with D unresolved. This CDR3 spans 14 amino acids. V lost 5 bases to trimming and J lost 4 bases, with 17 bases between them. CDR1 is DFQATT and CDR2 is SNEGSKA in the germline V gene (reference sequence). The chain's CDR3 is CSALTSRVRETQYF. The CDR3 DNA reads TGCAGTGCTCTAACCTCTAGGGTCCGAGAGACCCAGTACTTC.

The table lists this clonotype with a few counts. The DNA of the CDR3 is TGCGCCAGCAGCCCTCGCGAGGGGAGAGGCGAGCAGTACTTC. Translated: CASSPREGRGEQYF. The chain carries TRBV4-1 and TRBJ2-7; possibly TRBD1 or TRBD2 for D (5 bases each). Germline-derived CDR1 and CDR2 are MGHRA and YSYEKL. This CDR3 is built from 14 residues. Trimming stripped 4 bases from V and 6 bases from J, with 16 bases between.

This clonotype has at least ten counts. The V gene is TRBV6-2 or TRBV6-3, the J gene TRBJ1-1, with D perhaps matching TRBD1 (6 bases). V was pared by 4 bases and J by 1 base, with 13 bases between. In germline, CDR1 is MNHEY, CDR2 SVGEGT. The CDR3 spans 15 residues. The CDR3 sequence: CASSWRGWRNTEAFF. The CDR3, as DNA: TGTGCCAGCAGTTGGAGGGGGTGGCGGAACACTGAAGCTTTCTTT.

This clonotype was seen ten or more times. V gene TRBV27 combines with J gene TRBJ1-1; D not resolved. Germline-derived CDR1 and CDR2 are MNHEY and SMNVEV (reference sequence). V lost 4 bases, J lost 1 base, and 7 bases lay in between. This CDR3 has 13 amino acids. CDR3 coding DNA: TGTGCCAGCAGTTCAACAACGAACACTGAAGCTTTCTTT. Its translation is CASSSTTNTEAFF.

The rearrangement uses TRBV14 and TRBJ1-2, with TRBD1 as a possible D gene (5 bases). Germline assignment: CDR1 SGHDN and CDR2 FVKESK. CDR3 length equals 13 residues. Trimming took 9 bases from V and 1 from J, leaving 12 bases between them. DNA for the CDR3: TGTGCCAGAATTATCAGGGATAACTATGGCTACACCTTC. It translates to CARIIRDNYGYTF.

This clonotype was recorded at least ten times. The V call is TRBV28, the J call TRBJ2-7, with TRBD1 matching 8 bases. The trim removed 7 bases at V and 4 bases at J, leaving 3 bases unmatched. The CDR3 length is 12 residues. Germline loops: CDR1 MDHEN, CDR2 SYDVKM. The CDR3 is CASNRGRYEQYF. The CDR3 DNA follows: TGTGCCAGCAACAGGGGGAGGTACGAGCAGTACTTC.

There are many counts of this clonotype. The gene calls are TRBV7-9 and TRBJ2-5; D unresolved. The germline CDR1 and CDR2 sequences are SEHNR and FQNEAQ (reference sequence). The CDR3 contains 11 residues. V was pared by 8 bases and J by 5 bases, with 9 bases between. The CDR3 spells CASSIGETQYF. CDR3 sequence (DNA): TGTGCCAGCTCCATCGGGGAGACCCAGTACTTC.

The V call is TRBV20-1, the J call TRBJ2-2; D call uncertain. Germline V gene lookup returns CDR1 DFQATT and CDR2 SNEGSKA (reference sequence). Trimming shortened V by 3 bases and J by 5 bases, and 10 bases separated the two germline ends. This CDR3 region has 13 residues. The CDR3 DNA is TGCAGTGCTAGTACCACAGCAACCGGGGAGCTGTTTTTT. Protein product: CSASTTATGELFF.

This clonotype was seen repeatedly, ten times or more. The chain carries TRBV28 and TRBJ1-6, with no clear D. The CDR3 is 15 amino acids. V lost 7 bases to trimming and J lost 0 bases, with 10 bases between them. The germline V gene encodes CDR1 MDHEN and CDR2 SYDVKM. The CDR3 protein is CASIPGYSYNSPLHF. In DNA form, the CDR3 reads TGTGCCAGCATACCCGGTTACTCCTATAATTCACCCCTCCACTTT.

The V and J genes are TRBV12-3 or TRBV12-4 and TRBJ2-5; D gene uncertain. The CDR3 runs to 14 residues. Trimming left V 1 base short and J 1 base short, with 7 bases between. CDR3 nucleotide sequence: TGTGCCAGCAGTTTAGATGGCAGCCAAGAGACCCAGTACTTC. Translating it yields CASSLDGSQETQYF.

There are a few counts of this clonotype. Mismatch with germline at one junction end may stem from a read error. This rearrangement joins TRBV10-3 to TRBJ1-6, with D unresolved. CDR1 is ENHRY and CDR2 is SYGVKD in the germline V gene. The CDR3 has 13 residues. The CDR3 is CTISPVGRSPLHF. CDR3 DNA sequence: TGTACCATCAGCCCCGTAGGGAGGTCACCCCTCCACTTT.

This clonotype was observed many times. The rearrangement joins TRBV6-4 to TRBJ2-1; unclear D gene. The CDR3 loop spans 16 amino acids. Trimming shortened V by 0 bases and J by 4 bases, and 13 bases separated the two germline ends. Germline values: CDR1 MRHNA, CDR2 SNTAGT. The CDR3 here is CASSDSGSLGYNEQFF. The CDR3 DNA is TGTGCCAGCAGTGACTCGGGGTCTCTGGGATACAATGAGCAGTTCTTC.

The sample holds many counts of this clonotype. The rearrangement joins TRBV6-5 to TRBJ2-7; D remains unclear. Trimming stripped 5 bases from V and 3 bases from J, with 5 bases between. Germline CDR1 MNHEY, CDR2 SVGAGI. CDR3 length: 11 amino acids. The CDR3 loop reads CASSNLYEQYF. The CDR3 DNA reads TGTGCCAGCAGTAACCTCTACGAGCAGTACTTC.

Ten or more counts support this clonotype. The chain carries TRBV4-3 and TRBJ2-1; TRBD2 might be the D (5 bases). The V gene's germline CDR1 is LGHNA and CDR2 YSLEER. V shed 1 base and J shed 0 bases, with 10 bases lying between them. The CDR3 has 16 residues. The CDR3 spells CASSQATSHSYNEQFF. CDR3 bases: TGCGCCAGCAGCCAAGCAACTAGTCACTCCTACAATGAGCAGTTCTTC.